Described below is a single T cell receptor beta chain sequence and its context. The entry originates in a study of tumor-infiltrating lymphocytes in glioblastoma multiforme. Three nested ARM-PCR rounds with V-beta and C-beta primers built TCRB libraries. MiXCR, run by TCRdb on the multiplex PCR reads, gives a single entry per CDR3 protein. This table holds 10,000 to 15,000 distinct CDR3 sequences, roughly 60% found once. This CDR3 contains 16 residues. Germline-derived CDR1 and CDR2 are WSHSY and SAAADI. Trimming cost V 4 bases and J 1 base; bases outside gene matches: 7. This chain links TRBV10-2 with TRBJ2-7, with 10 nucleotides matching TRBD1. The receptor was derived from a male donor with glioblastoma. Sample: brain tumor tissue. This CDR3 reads CASSVETGGWSYEQYF. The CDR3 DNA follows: TGCGCCAGCAGTGTCGAGACAGGGGGCTGGTCCTACGAGCAGTACTTC.